This T cell receptor beta chain was identified during a study of identifying expanded T cells in peripheral blood (dated 2019 in TCRdb). The study in broad terms: Technical replicates were generated by sequencing separate aliquots of the same genomic DNA pool, and four replicates were compared pairwise. What the authors observed across the whole study: The authors expected biological variance in healthy repertoires might increase further over much longer intervals such as months to years. The binomial model flagged approximately 1.2 differentially abundant clones between technical replicates, compared with 15 to 17 over approximately 2 weeks and approximately 18 over about four weeks. Variance in clone template counts between roughly 2-week samples significantly increased with total template count across all healthy donors. Both the number of clones called differentially abundant and the false-positive rate were significantly reduced by the beta-binomial model across all healthy-donor time intervals.

Including the terminal cysteine and phenylalanine, the CDR3 comprises 11 residues. Only the CDR3 DNA is retained, 33 bases long and in frame from the first base. Reading the germline V gene gives CDR1 SGHRS and CDR2 YFSETQ. V is clipped by 8 bases and J by 5 bases, and the sequence between their germline boundaries is 10 bases long. On this clone: Its specific antigen is unknown. Base qualities are not provided; no much larger clone lies one nucleotide away.

During the collection period, no immune events, such as infections, were documented for the healthy donors. Time-dependent variance in a beta-binomial model of T-cell clone differential abundance was calibrated using healthy-donor blood repertoires as a training cohort. There were roughly 10 healthy donors in the training cohort, of whom 3 were female and 7 were male. On average the donors were around 45 years old, and their ages spanned roughly 29 to 64 years. Obtained from a commercial supplier, whole blood was collected from each healthy donor at three time points set about 2 weeks apart. For immunosequencing, genomic DNA was extracted from whole blood that had not been sorted. TCRbeta CDR3 regions were profiled with the immunoSEQ Assay using bias-controlled multiplex PCR amplification of genomic DNA. The paper's processing steps were these. The absolute abundance of each unique TCRbeta CDR3 region was quantified after sequences were collapsed and filtered. Differential abundance was tested with two models: a binomial (Fisher-equivalent) model and a beta-binomial model that adds time-dependent variance fitted from healthy donors. Clones with fewer than 5 combined templates were removed, and a clone was called differentially abundant if the clone's Benjamini-Hochberg FDR was below 0.01. The form v = (b*log(k)+a)^2 was used to model beta-binomial variance as a function of total template count across the two samples. TCRdb obtained this table from immuneACCESS and retained in-frame rearrangements with V and J assigned. These tables miss some clones; where compared with another copy, unresolved V genes account for less than half of the shortfall, and the remainder is unexplained. V, J and clone size are taken as reported in that table, and D and trimming were inferred from the DNA itself. This sample lists about 100,000 clones; about 90% were detected once. The ten top clones hold about 6% of the sample.

The chain employs TRBV5-1 and TRBJ2-5, with no confident D gene call. The source is a person between 18 and 69 years old in good health. Sample: blood. The sequenced DNA: TGCGCCAGTTCCGAGGCGGAGACCCAGTACTTC. Translation gives CASSEAETQYF.